Below are 5 T cell receptor beta chains sequenced from a single sample in a study of T cell responses to AZD1222 COVID-19 vaccine. Sequencing used immunoSEQ multiplex PCR; TCRdb keeps in-frame clones, though not all of them. This sample yields around 160,000 clones, of which about nine tenths are seen a single time; around 15% belongs to the top ten. The specimen was peripheral blood, collected on day 0 of AZD1222 vaccination. The receptors here all came from an adult in good health.

The rearrangement joins TRBV27 to TRBJ1-2; tentatively, D is TRBD1 (6 bases). This CDR3 is built from 17 residues. V was cut by 6 bases and J by 8 bases, with 28 bases left in between. CDR1 MNHEY and CDR2 SMNVEV come from the germline V gene (reference sequence). CDR3 DNA: TGTGCCAGCAGCGACCAGGCCCTCGGTCGGGGGGCAGGCGGCTACACCTTC. Translating gives CASSDQALGRGAGGYTF.

The V and J genes are TRBV5-4 and TRBJ2-1; D not certain. Trimming pared 4 bases from V and 2 bases from J, leaving 10 bases between. Germline CDR1 is SGHNT and CDR2 is YYREEE (reference sequence). The CDR3 loop spans 14 amino acids. Here the CDR3 DNA reads TGTGCCAGCAGCCCGTCTGGTCCCTACAATGAGCAGTTCTTC. Encoded protein: CASSPSGPYNEQFF. Filled out from reference TRBV5-4 and TRBJ2-1, the complete variable domain reads ETGVTQSPTHLIKTRGQQVTLRCSSQSGHNTVSWYQQALGQGPQFIFQYYREEENGRGNFPPRFSGLQFPNYSSELNVNALELDDSALYLCASSPSGPYNEQFFGPGTRLTVL.

V gene TRBV5-1 combines with J gene TRBJ1-1; tentatively, D is TRBD1 (5 bases). V lost 4 bases to trimming and J lost 11 bases, with 21 bases between them. There are 14 residues in the CDR3. Germline V gives CDR1 SGHRS, CDR2 YFSETQ. CDR3 region: CASSPDWDGTLAFF. CDR3 nucleotide sequence: TGCGCCAGCAGCCCCGATTGGGACGGGACGTTGGCTTTCTTT. Supplemented by reference TRBV5-1 and TRBJ1-1, the full variable domain reads KAGVTQTPRYLIKTRGQQVTLSCSPISGHRSVSWYQQTPGQGLQFLFEYFSETQRNKGNFPGRFSGRQFSNSRSEMNVSTLELGDSALYLCASSPDWDGTLAFFGQGTRLTVV.

The chain recombines TRBV5-1 with TRBJ1-1; possible D gene TRBD1, 5 bases. The germline gives CDR1 SGHRS, CDR2 YFSETQ. This CDR3 has 13 amino acids. The V end lost 0 bases, the J end lost 7 bases, and 10 bases lay between the germline ends. Here the CDR3 DNA reads TGCGCCAGCAGCTTGGGGGGCCTACGTGAAGCTTTCTTT. This encodes CASSLGGLREAFF. Using reference TRBV5-1 and TRBJ1-1 for the parts outside the CDR3, the full variable domain is KAGVTQTPRYLIKTRGQQVTLSCSPISGHRSVSWYQQTPGQGLQFLFEYFSETQRNKGNFPGRFSGRQFSNSRSEMNVSTLELGDSALYLCASSLGGLREAFFGQGTRLTVV.

This chain uses TRBV18 with TRBJ2-7, with D hard to call. CDR1 KGHSH and CDR2 LQKENI come from the germline V gene. Trimming took 3 bases from V and 8 from J, leaving 14 bases between them. CDR3 size: 13 residues. CDR3: CASSPPSQPKQYF. The CDR3 DNA reads as TGTGCCAGCTCACCCCCCAGCCAACCGAAGCAGTACTTC.